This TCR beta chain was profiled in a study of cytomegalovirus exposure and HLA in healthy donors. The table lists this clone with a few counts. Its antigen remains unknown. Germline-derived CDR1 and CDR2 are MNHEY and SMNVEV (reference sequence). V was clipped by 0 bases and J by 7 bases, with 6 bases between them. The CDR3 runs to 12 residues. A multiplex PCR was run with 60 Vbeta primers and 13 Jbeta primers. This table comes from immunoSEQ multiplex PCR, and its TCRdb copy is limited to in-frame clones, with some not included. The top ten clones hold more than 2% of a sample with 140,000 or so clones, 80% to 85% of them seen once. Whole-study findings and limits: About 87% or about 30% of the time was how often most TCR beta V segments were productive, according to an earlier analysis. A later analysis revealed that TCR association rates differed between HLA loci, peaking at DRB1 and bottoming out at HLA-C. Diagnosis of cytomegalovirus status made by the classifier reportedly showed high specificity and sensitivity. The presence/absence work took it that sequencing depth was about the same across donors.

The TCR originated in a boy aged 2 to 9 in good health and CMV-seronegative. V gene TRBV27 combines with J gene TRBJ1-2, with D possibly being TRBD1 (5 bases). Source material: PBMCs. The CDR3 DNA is TGTGCCAGCAGTTTATCAGGGGTTGGCTACACCTTC. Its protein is CASSLSGVGYTF.